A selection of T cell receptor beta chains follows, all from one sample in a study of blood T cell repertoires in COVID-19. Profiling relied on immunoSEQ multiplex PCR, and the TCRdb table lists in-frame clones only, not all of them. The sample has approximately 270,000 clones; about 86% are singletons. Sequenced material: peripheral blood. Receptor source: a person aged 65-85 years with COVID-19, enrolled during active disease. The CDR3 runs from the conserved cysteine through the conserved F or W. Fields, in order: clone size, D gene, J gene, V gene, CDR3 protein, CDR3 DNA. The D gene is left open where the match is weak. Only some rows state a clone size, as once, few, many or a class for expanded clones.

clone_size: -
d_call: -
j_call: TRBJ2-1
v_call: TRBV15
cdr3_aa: CATSRWVGVGTLYNEQFF
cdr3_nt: TGTGCCACCAGCAGATGGGTCGGTGTTGGGACACTTTACAATGAGCAGTTCTTC

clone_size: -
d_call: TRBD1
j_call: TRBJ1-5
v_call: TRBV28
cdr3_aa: CASRLDRVGGNQPQHF
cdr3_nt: TGTGCCAGCAGGCTCGACAGGGTAGGCGGCAATCAGCCCCAGCATTTT

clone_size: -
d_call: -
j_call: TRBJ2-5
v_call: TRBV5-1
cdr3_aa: CASSLALLQETQYF
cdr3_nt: TGCGCCAGCAGCTTGGCTCTCTTACAAGAGACCCAGTACTTC

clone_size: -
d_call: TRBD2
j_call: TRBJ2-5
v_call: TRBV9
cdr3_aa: CASSVGVATSGGAETQYF
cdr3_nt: TGTGCCAGCAGCGTAGGGGTTGCGACTAGCGGGGGGGCAGAGACCCAGTACTTC

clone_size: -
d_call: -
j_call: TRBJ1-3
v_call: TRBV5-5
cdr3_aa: CASSLYPGNTIYF
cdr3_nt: TGTGCCAGCAGCTTGTATCCTGGAAACACCATATATTTT

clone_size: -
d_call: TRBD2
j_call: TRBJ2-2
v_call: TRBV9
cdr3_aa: CASSARTSGTTGELFF
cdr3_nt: TGTGCCAGCAGCGCCCGGACTAGCGGTACCACCGGGGAGCTGTTTTTT

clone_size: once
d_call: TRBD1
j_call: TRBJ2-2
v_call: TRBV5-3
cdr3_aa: CARRSQFRGYSWTGELFF
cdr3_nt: TGTGCCAGAAGGTCCCAGTTCAGGGGGTATTCGTGGACCGGGGAGCTGTTTTTT

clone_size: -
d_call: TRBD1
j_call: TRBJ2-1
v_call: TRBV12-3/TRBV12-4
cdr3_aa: CASSSGTGRQFF
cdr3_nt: TGTGCCAGCAGTTCCGGGACAGGGAGGCAGTTCTTC

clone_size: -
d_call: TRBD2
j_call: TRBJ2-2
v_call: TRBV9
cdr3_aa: CASNAYAVSGGDTGELFF
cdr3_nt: TGTGCCAGCAACGCCTACGCCGTTAGCGGGGGTGACACCGGGGAGCTGTTTTTT

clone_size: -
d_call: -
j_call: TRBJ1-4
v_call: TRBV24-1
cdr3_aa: CATSDSWGNDSSEKLFF
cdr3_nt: TGTGCCACCAGTGATTCCTGGGGCAACGATTCGAGTGAAAAACTGTTTTTT

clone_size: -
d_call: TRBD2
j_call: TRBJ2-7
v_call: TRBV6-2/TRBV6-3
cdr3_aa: CASSWAGGYEQYF
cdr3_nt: TGTGCCAGCAGTTGGGCGGGAGGGTACGAGCAGTACTTC

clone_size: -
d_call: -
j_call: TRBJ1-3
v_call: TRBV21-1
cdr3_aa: CASSKVINRGSGNTIYF
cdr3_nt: TGTGCCAGCAGCAAAGTTATCAACAGGGGCTCTGGAAACACCATATATTTT

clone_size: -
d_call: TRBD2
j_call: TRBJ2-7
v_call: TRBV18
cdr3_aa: CASSPTSGGSYEQYF
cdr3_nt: TGTGCCAGCTCGCCGACTAGCGGGGGTTCCTACGAGCAGTACTTC

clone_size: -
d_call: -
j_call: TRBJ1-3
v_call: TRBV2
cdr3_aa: CASSDPSSGNTIYF
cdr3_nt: TGTGCCAGCAGTGATCCCAGTTCTGGAAACACCATATATTTT

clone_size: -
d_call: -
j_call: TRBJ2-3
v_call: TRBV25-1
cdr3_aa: CASGYRVDTQYF
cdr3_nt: TGTGCCAGCGGCTACAGGGTAGATACGCAGTATTTT

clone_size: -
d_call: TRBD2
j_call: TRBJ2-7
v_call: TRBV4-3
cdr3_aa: CASSTLAGSEQYF
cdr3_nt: TGCGCCAGCAGCACCCTAGCGGGGAGCGAGCAGTACTTC

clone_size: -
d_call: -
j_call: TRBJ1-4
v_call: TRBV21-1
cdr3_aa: CASSKRRGLDEKLFF
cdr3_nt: TGTGCCAGCAGCAAACGGCGGGGCTTGGATGAAAAACTGTTTTTT

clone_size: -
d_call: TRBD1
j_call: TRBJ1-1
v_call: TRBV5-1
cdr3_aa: CASSSRRFGQGQLNTEAFF
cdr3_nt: TGCGCCAGCAGCTCCCGCCGATTTGGACAGGGACAATTGAACACTGAAGCTTTCTTT

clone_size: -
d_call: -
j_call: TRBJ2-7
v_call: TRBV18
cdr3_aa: CASSPALSGEQYF
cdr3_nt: TGTGCCAGCTCACCAGCCCTATCGGGGGAGCAGTACTTC

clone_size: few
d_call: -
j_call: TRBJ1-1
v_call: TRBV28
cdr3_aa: CASSLWRGGTEAFF
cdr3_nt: TGTGCCAGCAGTTTGTGGAGGGGAGGGACTGAAGCTTTCTTT

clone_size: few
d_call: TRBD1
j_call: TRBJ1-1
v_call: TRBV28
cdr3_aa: CASRVRGRAFF
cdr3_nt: TGTGCCAGCAGGGTGAGGGGGCGGGCTTTCTTT

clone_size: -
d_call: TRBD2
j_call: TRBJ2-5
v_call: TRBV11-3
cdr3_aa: CASSLSGLAEGTQYF
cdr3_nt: TGTGCCAGCAGCTTATCAGGGCTAGCGGAAGGGACCCAGTACTTC

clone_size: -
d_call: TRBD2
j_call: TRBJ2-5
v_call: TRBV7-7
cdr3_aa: CASSSRPLAGVGVEETQYF
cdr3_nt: TGTGCCAGCAGCTCCCGGCCCCTAGCGGGAGTAGGGGTAGAAGAGACCCAGTACTTC

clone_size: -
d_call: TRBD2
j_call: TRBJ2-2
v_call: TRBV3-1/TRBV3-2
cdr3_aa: CASSQDTGGNTGELFF
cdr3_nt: TGTGCCAGCAGCCAAGATACGGGAGGGAACACCGGGGAGCTGTTTTTT

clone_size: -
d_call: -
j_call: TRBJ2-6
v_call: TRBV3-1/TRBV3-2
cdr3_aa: CASSSGLPGPSSGANVLTF
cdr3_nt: TGTGCCAGCAGCTCAGGGTTGCCGGGTCCCTCCTCTGGGGCCAACGTCCTGACTTTC

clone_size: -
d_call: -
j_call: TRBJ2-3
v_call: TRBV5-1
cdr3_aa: CASSLAGGADTQYF
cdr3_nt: TGCGCCAGCAGCTTGGCCGGCGGAGCGGATACGCAGTATTTT

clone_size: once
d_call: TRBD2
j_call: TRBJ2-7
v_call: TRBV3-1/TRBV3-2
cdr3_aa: CASSQDRWLADYEQYF
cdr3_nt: TGTGCCAGCAGCCAAGATAGGTGGCTAGCGGACTACGAGCAGTACTTC

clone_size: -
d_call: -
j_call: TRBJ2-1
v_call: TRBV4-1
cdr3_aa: CASSQVGGGNEQFF
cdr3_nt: TGCGCCAGCAGCCAAGTGGGCGGCGGGAATGAGCAGTTCTTC

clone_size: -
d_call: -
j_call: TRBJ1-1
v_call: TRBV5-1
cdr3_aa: CASSLTGLNTEAFF
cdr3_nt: TGCGCCAGCAGCTTAACAGGGCTGAACACTGAAGCTTTCTTT

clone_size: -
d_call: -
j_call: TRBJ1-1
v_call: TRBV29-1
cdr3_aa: CSGTENTEAFF
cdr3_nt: TGCAGCGGAACAGAGAACACTGAAGCTTTCTTT

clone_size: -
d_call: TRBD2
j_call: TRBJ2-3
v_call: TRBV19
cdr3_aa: CASSSGLAATDTQYF
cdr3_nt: TGTGCCAGTAGTTCCGGACTAGCGGCCACAGATACGCAGTATTTT

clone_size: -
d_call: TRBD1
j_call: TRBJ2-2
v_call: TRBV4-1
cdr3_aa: CASSQGGTAGELFF
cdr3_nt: TGCGCCAGCAGCCAAGGGGGGACAGCCGGGGAGCTGTTTTTT

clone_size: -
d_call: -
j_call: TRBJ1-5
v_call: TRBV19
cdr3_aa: CASSIGTRDRQPQHF
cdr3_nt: TGTGCCAGTAGTATAGGGACCCGGGATCGACAGCCCCAGCATTTT

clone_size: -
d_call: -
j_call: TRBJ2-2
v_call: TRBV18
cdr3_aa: CASSPHDRANTGELFF
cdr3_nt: TGTGCCAGCTCACCCCACGACAGAGCGAACACCGGGGAGCTGTTTTTT

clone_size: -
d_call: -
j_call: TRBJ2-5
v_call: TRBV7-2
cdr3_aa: CASSLQGLPETQYF
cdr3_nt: TGTGCCAGCAGCTTACAGGGTCTCCCAGAGACCCAGTACTTC

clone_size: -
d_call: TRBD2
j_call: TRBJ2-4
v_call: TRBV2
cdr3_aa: CASSEDLAGIQYF
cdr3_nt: TGTGCCAGCAGTGAAGACCTAGCGGGGATTCAGTACTTC

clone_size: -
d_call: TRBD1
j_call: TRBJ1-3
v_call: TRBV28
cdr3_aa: CASSLVPYRTGGNTIYF
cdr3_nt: TGTGCCAGCAGTTTAGTCCCTTATCGGACAGGGGGAAACACCATATATTTT

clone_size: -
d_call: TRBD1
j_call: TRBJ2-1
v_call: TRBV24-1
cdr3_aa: CATGTGGYNEQFF
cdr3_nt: TGTGCCACCGGGACAGGAGGTTACAATGAGCAGTTCTTC

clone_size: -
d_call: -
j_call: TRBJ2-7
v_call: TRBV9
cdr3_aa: CARYLSRVFNSYEQYF
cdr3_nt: TGTGCCAGGTATCTATCGAGGGTTTTTAACTCCTACGAGCAGTACTTC

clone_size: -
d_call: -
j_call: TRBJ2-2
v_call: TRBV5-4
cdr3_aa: CASSLEAFTGELFF
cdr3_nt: TGTGCCAGCAGCTTGGAAGCTTTCACCGGGGAGCTGTTTTTT

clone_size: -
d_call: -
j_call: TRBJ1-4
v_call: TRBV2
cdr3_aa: CASTDRRGGGEKLFF
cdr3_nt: TGTGCCAGCACCGATCGGAGGGGCGGTGGTGAAAAACTGTTTTTT

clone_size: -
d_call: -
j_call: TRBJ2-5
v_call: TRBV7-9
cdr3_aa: CASSSGMMAQYF
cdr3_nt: TGTGCCAGCAGCTCCGGGATGATGGCCCAGTACTTC

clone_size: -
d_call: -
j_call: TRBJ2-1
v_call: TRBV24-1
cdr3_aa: CATSDLPKLGVSYNEQFF
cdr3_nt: TGTGCCACCAGTGATTTGCCCAAGCTTGGAGTAAGTTACAATGAGCAGTTCTTC

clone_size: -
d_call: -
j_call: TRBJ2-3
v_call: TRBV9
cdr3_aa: CASSGGPGDGTDTQYF
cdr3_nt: TGTGCCAGCAGCGGCGGTCCGGGAGATGGCACAGATACGCAGTATTTT

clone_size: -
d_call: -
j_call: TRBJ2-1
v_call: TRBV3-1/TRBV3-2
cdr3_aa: CASSQSSSYNEQFF
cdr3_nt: TGTGCCAGCAGCCAGTCGAGCTCCTACAATGAGCAGTTCTTC

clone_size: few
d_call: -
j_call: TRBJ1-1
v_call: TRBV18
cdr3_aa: CAIPFLGDRDLWNTEAFF
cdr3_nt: TGTGCCATCCCTTTTCTCGGGGACCGGGACTTGTGGAACACTGAAGCTTTCTTT

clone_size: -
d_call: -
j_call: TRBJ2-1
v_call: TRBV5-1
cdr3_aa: CASSLGVANEQFF
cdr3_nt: TGCGCCAGCAGCTTGGGGGTAGCGAATGAGCAGTTCTTC

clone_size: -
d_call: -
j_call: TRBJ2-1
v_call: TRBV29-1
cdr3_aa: CSVETVYSYNEQFF
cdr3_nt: TGCAGCGTTGAAACAGTGTACTCCTACAATGAGCAGTTCTTC

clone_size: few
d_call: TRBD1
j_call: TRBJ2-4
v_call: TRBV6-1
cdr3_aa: CASSGTGSKNIQYF
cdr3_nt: TGTGCCAGCAGCGGGACAGGGTCCAAAAACATTCAGTACTTC